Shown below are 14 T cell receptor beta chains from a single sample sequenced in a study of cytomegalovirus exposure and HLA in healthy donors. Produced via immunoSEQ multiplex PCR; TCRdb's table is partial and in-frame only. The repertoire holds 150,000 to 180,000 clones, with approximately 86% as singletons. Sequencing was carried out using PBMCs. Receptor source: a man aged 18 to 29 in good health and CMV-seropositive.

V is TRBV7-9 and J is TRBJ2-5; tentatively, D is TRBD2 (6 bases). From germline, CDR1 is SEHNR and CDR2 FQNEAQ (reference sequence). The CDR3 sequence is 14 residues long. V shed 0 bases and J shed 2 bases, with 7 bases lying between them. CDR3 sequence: CASSLASGQETQYF. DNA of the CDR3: TGTGCCAGCAGCTTAGCCAGCGGGCAAGAGACCCAGTACTTC.

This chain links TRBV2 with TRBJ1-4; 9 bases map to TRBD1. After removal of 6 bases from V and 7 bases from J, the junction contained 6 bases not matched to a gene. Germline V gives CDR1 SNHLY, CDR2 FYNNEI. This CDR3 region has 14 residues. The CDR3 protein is CASRRQGVGEKLFF. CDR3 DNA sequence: TGTGCCAGCAGACGACAGGGGGTCGGTGAAAAACTGTTTTTT.

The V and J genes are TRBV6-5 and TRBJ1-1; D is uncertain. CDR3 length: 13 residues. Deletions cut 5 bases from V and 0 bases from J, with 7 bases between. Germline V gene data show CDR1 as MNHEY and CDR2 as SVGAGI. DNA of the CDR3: TGTGCCAGCAGTACGAGGCTGAACACTGAAGCTTTCTTT. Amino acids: CASSTRLNTEAFF.

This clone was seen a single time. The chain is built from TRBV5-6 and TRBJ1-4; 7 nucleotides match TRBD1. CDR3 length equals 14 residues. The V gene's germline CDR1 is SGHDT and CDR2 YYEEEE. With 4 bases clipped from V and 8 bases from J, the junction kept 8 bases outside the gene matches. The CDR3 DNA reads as TGTGCCAGCAGCCGGAGACAGGGTGGAGAAAAACTGTTTTTT. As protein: CASSRRQGGEKLFF.

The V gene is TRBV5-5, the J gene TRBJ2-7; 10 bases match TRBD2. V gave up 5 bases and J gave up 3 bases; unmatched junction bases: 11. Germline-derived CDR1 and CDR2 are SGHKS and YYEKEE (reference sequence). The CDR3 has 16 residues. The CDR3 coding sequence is TGTGCCAGCAGTTCGGCCCCTAGCGGGAGCCTCTACGAGCAGTACTTC. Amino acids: CASSSAPSGSLYEQYF.

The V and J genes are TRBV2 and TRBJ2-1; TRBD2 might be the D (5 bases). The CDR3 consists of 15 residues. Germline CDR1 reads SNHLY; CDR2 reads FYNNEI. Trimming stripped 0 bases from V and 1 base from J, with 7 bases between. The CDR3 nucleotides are TGTGCCAGCAGTGAAGCGGGCGGGTCCTACAATGAGCAGTTCTTC. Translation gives CASSEAGGSYNEQFF.

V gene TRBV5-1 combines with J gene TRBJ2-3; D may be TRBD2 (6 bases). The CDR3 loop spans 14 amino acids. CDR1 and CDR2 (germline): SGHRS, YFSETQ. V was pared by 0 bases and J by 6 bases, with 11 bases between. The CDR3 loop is CASSLAAGQDTQYF. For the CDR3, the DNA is TGCGCCAGCAGCTTGGCGGCGGGGCAGGATACGCAGTATTTT.

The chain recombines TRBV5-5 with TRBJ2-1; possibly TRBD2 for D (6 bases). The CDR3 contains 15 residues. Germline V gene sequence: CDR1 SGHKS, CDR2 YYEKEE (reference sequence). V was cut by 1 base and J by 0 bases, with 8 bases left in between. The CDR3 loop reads CASSLLGGSYNEQFF. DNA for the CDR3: TGTGCCAGCAGCTTGTTGGGGGGCTCCTACAATGAGCAGTTCTTC. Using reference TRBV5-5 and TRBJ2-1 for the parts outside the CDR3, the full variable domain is DAGVTQSPTHLIKTRGQQVTLRCSPISGHKSVSWYQQVLGQGPQFIFQYYEKEERGRGNFPDRFSARQFPNYSSELNVNALLLGDSALYLCASSLLGGSYNEQFFGPGTRLTVL.

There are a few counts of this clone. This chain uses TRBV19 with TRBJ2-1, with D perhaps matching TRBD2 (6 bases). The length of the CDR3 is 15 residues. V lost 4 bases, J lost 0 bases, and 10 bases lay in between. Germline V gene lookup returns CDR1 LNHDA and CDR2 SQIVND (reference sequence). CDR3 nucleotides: TGTGCCAGTAGTACCCAAGCGGGCTCCTACAATGAGCAGTTCTTC. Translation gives CASSTQAGSYNEQFF.

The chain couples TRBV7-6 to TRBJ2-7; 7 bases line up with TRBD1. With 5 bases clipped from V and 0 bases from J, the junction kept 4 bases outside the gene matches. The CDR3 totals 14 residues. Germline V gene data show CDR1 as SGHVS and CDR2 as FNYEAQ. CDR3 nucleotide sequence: TGTGCCAGCAGCCGGACAGGTGGCTCCTACGAGCAGTACTTC. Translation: CASSRTGGSYEQYF. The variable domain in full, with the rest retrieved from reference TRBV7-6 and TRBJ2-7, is GAGVSQSPRYKVTKRGQDVALRCDPISGHVSLYWYRQALGQGPEFLTYFNYEAQQDKSGLPNDRFSAERPEGSISTLTIQRTEQRDSAMYRCASSRTGGSYEQYFGPGTRLTVT.

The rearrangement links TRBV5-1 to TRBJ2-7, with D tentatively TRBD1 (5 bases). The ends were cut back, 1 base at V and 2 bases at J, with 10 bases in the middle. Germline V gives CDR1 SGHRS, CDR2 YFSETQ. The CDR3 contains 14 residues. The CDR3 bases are TGCGCCAGCAGCTTGTCAGGGAAGACCTACGAGCAGTACTTC. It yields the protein CASSLSGKTYEQYF.

The CDR3 spells CASSPYSDRGNTEAFF. The DNA of the CDR3 is TGTGCCAGCAGCCCATACTCGGACAGGGGCAACACTGAAGCTTTCTTT. The rearrangement joins TRBV7-7 to TRBJ1-1; 9 bases are shared with TRBD1. Germline assignment: CDR1 SSHAT and CDR2 FNYEAQ (reference sequence). The CDR3 has 16 residues. V was pared by 5 bases and J by 2 bases, with 9 bases of the junction left unmatched.

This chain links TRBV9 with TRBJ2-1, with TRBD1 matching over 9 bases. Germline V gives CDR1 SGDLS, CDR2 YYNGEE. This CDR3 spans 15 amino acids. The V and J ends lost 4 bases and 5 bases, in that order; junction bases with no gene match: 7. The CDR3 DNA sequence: TGTGCCAGCAGCCCCGGGACAGGGCTCAACAATGAGCAGTTCTTC. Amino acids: CASSPGTGLNNEQFF.

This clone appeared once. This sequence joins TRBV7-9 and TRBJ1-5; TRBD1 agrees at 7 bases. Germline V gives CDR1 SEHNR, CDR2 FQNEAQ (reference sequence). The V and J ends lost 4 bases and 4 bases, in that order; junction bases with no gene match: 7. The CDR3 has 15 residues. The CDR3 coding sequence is TGTGCCAGCAGCTCGGAGGGGGCACGAAATCAGCCCCAGCATTTT. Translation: CASSSEGARNQPQHF. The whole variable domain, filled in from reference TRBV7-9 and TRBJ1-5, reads DTGVSQNPRHKITKRGQNVTFRCDPISEHNRLYWYRQTLGQGPEFLTYFQNEAQLEKSRLLSDRFSAERPKGSFSTLEIQRTEQGDSAMYLCASSSEGARNQPQHFGDGTRLSIL.